One sample yielded the 29 T cell receptor beta chains listed below, sequenced in a study of tumor and adjacent non-tumor tissue in lung cancer. No cell sorting was done before RNA was extracted from the tissue. A modified ARM-PCR protocol with three rounds of nested PCR amplified TCRbeta. Via MiXCR, TCRdb re-called the multiplex PCR reads, giving one row per CDR3 protein. The data contain about 110,000 distinct CDR3 sequences, 75% of them singletons. What was sequenced was lung tumor tissue. Receptors were obtained from a woman aged 55 to 70 with non-small cell lung cancer.

A note on this clonotype: Likely a read error: the CDR3 ends without its conserved phenylalanine or tryptophan. V gene TRBV11-2 combines with J gene TRBJ2-2; D is possibly TRBD2 (6 bases). The CDR3 totals 14 residues. CDR1 SGHAT and CDR2 FQNNGV come from the germline V gene. The CDR3 loop is CASTLRLVSGGLFL. The CDR3, as DNA: TGTGCCAGCACCCTCCGACTAGTTTCCGGGGGGCTGTTTTTA.

The chain combines TRBV6-4 with TRBJ2-1; D remains unclear. The CDR3 is made up of 13 amino acids. V lost 2 bases, J lost 0 bases, and 2 bases lay in between. Germline CDR1 MRHNA, CDR2 SNTAGT. The CDR3 bases are TGTGCCAGCAGTGACAGCTCCTACAATGAGCAGTTCTTC. Its translation is CASSDSSYNEQFF.

About this clonotype itself: One end of the junction does not line up with germline, which may come from a read error. V and J are TRBV7-9 and TRBJ2-6, with 7 bases aligning to TRBD1. The CDR3 is 19 amino acids. Germline V gives CDR1 SEHNR, CDR2 FQNEAQ (reference sequence). The CDR3 region has the DNA TGTGCCAGCAGCTTAGTTGGGCAGGGGGTCCTCTCTGAGGCCAACGTCCTGACTTTC. This translates into CASSLVGQGVLSEANVLTF.

This clonotype appeared once. A read error may produce the germline difference seen at one junction end. This chain uses TRBV20-1 with TRBJ1-5; D ambiguous. CDR1 is DFQATT, CDR2 SNEGSKA, per germline (reference sequence). CDR3 length: 13 residues. This CDR3 reads CGARPDTSQPQHF. The CDR3 nucleotides are TGCGGTGCTAGACCAGACACTAGTCAGCCCCAGCATTTT.

About this clonotype itself: At one end, the junction sequence differs from germline, possibly due to a read error. V and J are TRBV11-2 and TRBJ2-1; possible D gene TRBD2, 6 bases. Per germline, CDR1 SGHAT and CDR2 FQNNGV. There are 14 residues in the CDR3. CDR3 DNA sequence: TGTGCTAGCAACTTTAGCGGTTCCTACAATGAGCAGTTCTTC. It specifies CASNFSGSYNEQFF.

This clonotype came up many times. The chain joins TRBV20-1 to TRBJ2-1, with 8 bases fitting TRBD2. The junction had 9 bases not matched to a gene; V was cut back by 5 bases and J by 6 bases. The CDR3 contains 14 residues. Per germline, CDR1 DFQATT and CDR2 SNEGSKA (reference sequence). The CDR3 DNA follows: TGCAGTGCTCCCCCAGCGGGAGCAGGCAATGAGCAGTTCTTC. Protein sequence: CSAPPAGAGNEQFF.

A word on this clonotype: The junction does not match germline at one end; this may be a read error. The CDR3 region has the DNA TGTGACAGCAGTCGCGGACTAGCGGGGTACGAGCAGTACTTC. This translates into CDSSRGLAGYEQYF. The chain has TRBV6-1 and TRBJ2-7, with 12 bases that match TRBD2. Per the germline V gene, CDR1 is MNHNS and CDR2 is SASEGT. CDR3 length: 14 amino acids.

This clonotype showed up many times. The rearrangement links TRBV5-4 to TRBJ2-1; 9 bases are shared with TRBD1. The CDR3 has 15 amino acids. Germline values: CDR1 SGHNT, CDR2 YYREEE (reference sequence). V was pared by 7 bases and J by 7 bases, with 12 bases of the junction left unmatched. CDR3 in DNA: TGTGCCAGCTCCGATGGGGGGACAGGGCCTAATGAGCAGTTCTTC. It yields the protein CASSDGGTGPNEQFF.

As to this clonotype: The junction departs from germline at one end; a sequencing error may be responsible. This chain joins TRBV14 and TRBJ2-1; D tentatively reads TRBD1 or TRBD2 (5 bases each). The CDR3 runs 15 residues. CDR1 is SGHDN, CDR2 FVKESK, per germline. Here the CDR3 DNA reads TGTGTCAGCAGCCCGGTAGGGGCGGAGGCCAATGAGCAGTTCTTC. As protein: CVSSPVGAEANEQFF.

With regard to this clonotype: Likely a read error: the CDR3 ends without its conserved phenylalanine or tryptophan. The chain links TRBV4-3 to TRBJ1-1; D may be TRBD1 (5 bases). The V gene's germline CDR1 is LGHNA and CDR2 YSLEER. With 1 base removed from V and 2 bases from J, the gap between germline ends came to 8 bases. The CDR3 spans 14 residues. The DNA for the CDR3 is TGCGCCAGCAGCCAAGGGACACTTAACACTGAAGCTTTCGTT. Amino acids: CASSQGTLNTEAFV.

Note on this clonotype: A clone one base away is much larger, so this may be a read error. This chain uses TRBV4-1 with TRBJ2-1; D gene ambiguous. Germline assignment: CDR1 MGHRA and CDR2 YSYEKL. The CDR3 contains 15 residues. The CDR3: CASSQAGVAYNEHFF. The CDR3 DNA reads as TGCGCCAGCAGCCAAGCGGGCGTCGCCTACAATGAGCATTTCTTC.

As regards this clonotype: At one end, the junction sequence differs from germline, possibly due to a read error. The J gene is TRBJ2-4, the V gene TRBV11-3, with D unclear. In germline, CDR1 is SGHNT, CDR2 YENEEA. The CDR3 is 13 amino acids. CDR3 in DNA: TGTGCCACCAGCTTAAACCATCTCGACATTAAGTACTTC. Its translation: CATSLNHLDIKYF.

A note on this clonotype: A clone one base away is much larger, so this may be a read error. The CDR3: CVISGASVGYEQYF. CDR3 DNA: TGTGTCATCAGTGGGGCTAGTGTAGGCTACGAGCAGTACTTC. This sequence joins TRBV10-3 and TRBJ2-7; D is perhaps TRBD1 (5 bases). The CDR3 is 14 residues long. CDR1 ENHRY and CDR2 SYGVKD come from the germline V gene.

In regard to this clonotype: Possible read error: a much larger clone is one base away. The chain joins TRBV12-3 or TRBV12-4 to TRBJ1-5; 11 bases align to TRBD1. V lost 6 bases, J lost 9 bases, and 10 bases stayed unmatched. CDR3 length: 15 amino acids. Here the CDR3 DNA reads TGTGCCAGCAGCACAGGGACAGGGGGTTATCGGCCCCAGCATTTT. Protein: CASSTGTGGYRPQHF.

Turning to this clonotype: An end of the junction does not agree with germline; a read error may underlie this. The rearrangement joins TRBV20-1 to TRBJ2-2; a weak D match, TRBD2 (5 bases). Germline-derived CDR1 and CDR2 are DFQATT and SNEGSKA (reference sequence). This CDR3 has 14 residues. The CDR3 here is CSASLTLVTGEQFF. Written as DNA, the CDR3 is TGCAGTGCTTCCCTGACGCTAGTCACCGGGGAGCAGTTTTTT.

Of note for this clonotype: Sequence at one end of the junction differs from germline and may be a read error. V gene TRBV11-3 combines with J gene TRBJ2-3; the D call may be TRBD1 or TRBD2 (5 bases each). CDR3 length equals 15 residues. Germline CDR1 is SGHNT and CDR2 is YENEEA. This CDR3 is CANSPAAQGDRTQYF. The CDR3 region has the DNA TGTGCCAACAGCCCCGCCGCGCAGGGAGATCGTACGCAGTATTTT.

The gene calls are TRBV29-1 and TRBJ2-4; a weak D match, TRBD1 (5 bases). The CDR3 extends over 12 amino acids. Germline assignment: CDR1 SQVTM and CDR2 ANQGSEA. Deletions cut 7 bases from V and 7 bases from J, with 14 bases between. The CDR3 nucleotides are TGCAGCGCTATCAGGGCGCTGAACATTCAGTACTTC. It encodes CSAIRALNIQYF.

This clonotype has ten or more counts. The chain employs TRBV5-1 and TRBJ2-2, with a weak D call TRBD1 (6 bases). The V gene's germline CDR1 is SGHRS and CDR2 YFSETQ. Trimming left V 4 bases short and J 6 bases short, with 10 bases between. This CDR3 is 13 amino acids long. The chain's CDR3 is CASSRDNAGELFF. As DNA, the CDR3 is TGCGCCAGCAGCCGGGACAACGCCGGGGAGCTGTTTTTT.

This clonotype was seen many times. This sequence joins TRBV6-2 or TRBV6-3 and TRBJ1-6, with no clear D. The ends were cut back, 8 bases at V and 6 bases at J, with 14 bases in the middle. Germline loops: CDR1 MNHEY, CDR2 SVGEGT. The CDR3 extends over 14 amino acids. This CDR3 reads CASVKGSGNSPLHF. The DNA for the CDR3 is TGTGCCAGCGTCAAGGGATCGGGTAATTCACCCCTCCACTTT.

About this clonotype: A much larger clone differs by one base, so this may be a read error. V gene TRBV6-2 or TRBV6-3 combines with J gene TRBJ2-4; 12 nucleotides line up with TRBD1. V shed 5 bases, J shed 3 bases, and the junction held 14 bases outside the gene matches. The germline CDR1 and CDR2 sequences are MNHEY and SVGEGT. This CDR3 contains 19 residues. CDR3 residues: CASSNRDRGLYVDKNIQYF. CDR3 bases: TGTGCCAGCAGTAACCGGGACAGGGGGCTGTATGTGGACAAAAACATTCAGTACTTC.

About this clonotype: Mismatch with germline at one junction end may stem from a read error. The genes are TRBV5-4 and TRBJ2-2; no firm D call. The CDR3 has 16 amino acids. Germline V gene lookup returns CDR1 SGHNT and CDR2 YYREEE (reference sequence). CDR3 amino acids: CASILDLPPNSGELFF. The CDR3 bases are TGTGCCAGCATCTTGGACCTCCCCCCGAACAGCGGGGAGCTGTTTTTT.

This clonotype was recorded once. This rearrangement joins TRBV28 to TRBJ2-1, with D possibly matching TRBD1 (5 bases). The germline gives CDR1 MDHEN, CDR2 SYDVKM. The CDR3 runs 16 residues. Deletions cut 2 bases from V and 0 bases from J, with 11 bases between. The CDR3 sequence is CASSLVRGLSYNEQFF. DNA for the CDR3: TGTGCCAGCAGTTTAGTAAGGGGTCTCTCCTACAATGAGCAGTTCTTC.

A word on this clonotype: A much larger clonotype is one base distant, so this may be a read error. The rearrangement uses TRBV11-2 and TRBJ1-2; weak D call: TRBD1 (6 bases). CDR1 and CDR2 from the germline V gene are SGHAT and FQNNGV. The CDR3 has 15 amino acids. The CDR3 here is CASSLGGGFNYDYTF. CDR3 nucleotide sequence: TGTGCCAGCAGCCTAGGGGGAGGTTTTAACTATGACTACACCTTC.

In regard to this clonotype: An end of the junction differs from the germline gene, which may be a read error. The chain uses TRBV9 and TRBJ2-2; D gene uncertain. Germline V gives CDR1 SGDLS, CDR2 YYNGEE. The CDR3 extends over 16 amino acids. For the CDR3, the DNA is TGTGCCAACAGCATAGTGATGGCACGTTACACCGGGGAGCTGTTTTTT. Protein: CANSIVMARYTGELFF.

Comments on this clonotype: The junction does not match germline at one end; this may be a read error. This chain links TRBV4-3 with TRBJ1-1; D gene ambiguous. Germline CDR1 LGHNA, CDR2 YSLEER. This CDR3 contains 14 residues. The CDR3 protein is CASSLDGSNNEAFF. The CDR3 DNA is TGCGCCAGCAGTCTAGACGGCTCTAACAATGAAGCTTTCTTT.

This clonotype was found once. At one end the junction does not follow the germline gene, possibly because of a read error. The rearrangement links TRBV6-5 to TRBJ2-7, with D possibly being TRBD2 (6 bases). The CDR3 is 15 amino acids. Looked up from germline, CDR1 is MNHEY and CDR2 is SVGAGI. CDR3 sequence reads: CASSYMTGVAYEQYF. The CDR3 DNA sequence: TGTGCCAGCAGTTACATGACGGGAGTCGCCTACGAACAGTACTTC.

This clonotype was detected only a few times. This rearrangement joins TRBV29-1 to TRBJ2-1, with D tentatively TRBD2 (6 bases). The CDR3 contains 13 residues. Trimming removed 3 bases at V and 7 bases at J, with 13 bases between. In germline, CDR1 is SQVTM, CDR2 ANQGSEA. CDR3 region: CSVDGMGGNEQFF. The CDR3, as DNA: TGCAGCGTTGATGGGATGGGGGGAAATGAGCAGTTCTTC.

A few counts support this clonotype. The chain recombines TRBV28 with TRBJ1-6, with a weak D call TRBD1 (5 bases). This CDR3 has 15 residues. With 4 bases removed from V and 5 bases from J, the gap between germline ends came to 12 bases. Germline lookup yields CDR1 MDHEN and CDR2 SYDVKM. The CDR3 bases are TGTGCCAGCAGTTCCCGGGACTACAATAATTCACCCCTCCACTTT. It is translated as CASSSRDYNNSPLHF.

This clonotype has a handful of counts. An end of the junction does not agree with germline; a read error may underlie this. The rearrangement joins TRBV11-3 to TRBJ1-1; D remains ambiguous. This CDR3 has 15 residues. Germline V gives CDR1 SGHNT, CDR2 YENEEA. CDR3 nucleotides: TGTGCAAGCAACTTAGATTCGGGGAGAGGCTCTGAAGCTTTCTTT. This sequence encodes CASNLDSGRGSEAFF.